The sequence of this T cell receptor beta chain was determined in a study of T cell responses to AZD1222 COVID-19 vaccine. Overall study findings and caveats: Among vaccine-associated CD4 TCRs, coverage spanned spike, with dominance at 160-218 and 743-854. Clonal diversity was possibly underestimated, and white British individuals and females predominated among donors.

The CDR3 contains 13 residues. From germline, CDR1 is SGHRS and CDR2 YFSETQ. The J segment lost 7 bases and the V segment lost 4 bases, leaving 6 bases of the junction unmatched. Assay: immunoSEQ multiplex PCR; the TCRdb copy retains only in-frame clones and omits some. In the table there are approximately 100,000 clones, 90% of which are singletons. Comment on this clone: Its antigen is still unknown.

This chain connects TRBV5-1 to TRBJ2-7, with 9 nucleotides matching TRBD1. The sequences come from peripheral blood, collected on day 0 of AZD1222 vaccination. The sequence came from an adult in good health. The CDR3 DNA sequence: TGCGCCAGCAGCCAAGGACAGGGGATTGAGCAGTACTTC. It codes for CASSQGQGIEQYF.